This is a list of T cell receptor beta chains from one sample in a study of CD8 T cells in Susac syndrome. TCRdb re-called the immunoSEQ multiplex PCR reads through MiXCR, storing one row per CDR3 protein. Of over 70,000 distinct CDR3 sequences in the sample, about 95% are singletons; the top ten hold 0.55% to 0.8%. Sequencing input: CD8+ T cells from PBMCs. The receptors here all came from a human donor with Susac syndrome. Both conserved end residues are part of each CDR3. D genes are given only for firm matches. The size of a clone is reported for some rows only, either as once, few or many, or as a class for expanded clones.

V gene,clone size,J gene,D gene,CDR3 DNA,CDR3 protein
TRBV20-1,-,TRBJ1-3,-,TGCAGTGCTAGAGATTTTTACTCTGGAAACACCATATATTTT,CSARDFYSGNTIYF
TRBV30,-,TRBJ1-2,-,TGTGCCTGGAACCTAAGGGGTTTAGACTATGGCTACACCTTC,CAWNLRGLDYGYTF
TRBV6-5,-,TRBJ2-7,TRBD1,TGTGCCAGCAGTTACTCGCAGGGGGCCGAGCAGTACTTC,CASSYSQGAEQYF
TRBV13,-,TRBJ1-2,-,TGTGCCAGCAGCTTTTCTGAGAGCTATGGCTACACCTTC,CASSFSESYGYTF
TRBV10-3,-,TRBJ1-1,TRBD1,TGTGCCCGCCCAACTCAGGGGGAGTCCACTGAAGCTTTCTTT,CARPTQGESTEAFF
TRBV20-1,-,TRBJ1-1,-,TGCAGTGCTGGGCTCTCAGGGTCTGAAGCTTTCTTT,CSAGLSGSEAFF
TRBV1,-,TRBJ1-1,-,TGCACCAGCAGCCAAGGGAACAGGGTTCTTGAAGCTTTCTTT,CTSSQGNRVLEAFF
TRBV30,once,TRBJ1-4,-,TGTGCCTGGAGTGTAGCCAGGGCTGAAAAACTGTTTTTT,CAWSVARAEKLFF
TRBV5-6,-,TRBJ2-7,-,TGTGCCAGCAGCTTGGAGGCAGCCTACGAGCAGTACTTC,CASSLEAAYEQYF
TRBV3-1,-,TRBJ2-1,TRBD2,TGTGCCAGCAGCCAAGATAGTCTAGCGGGGCTACAGTTCTTC,CASSQDSLAGLQFF